This T cell receptor beta chain derives from a study of blood T cell repertoires in COVID-19 (dated by TCRdb to the early 2020s). Looking at the study overall: Samples covering the acute and convalescent phases of COVID-19 were provided by collaborators in the United States, Italy and Spain. Subjects who had been exposed to COVID-19, were actively infected with it, or had recovered from it provided the deeply sampled blood TCRbeta repertoires that made up the dataset. The samples were drawn from the first 160 participants of the ongoing ImmuneRACE study and from over a thousand subjects provided by 6 global collaborators. The prospective study material was composed of cDNA or gDNA derived from T cells, B-cell-depleted T cells, or PBMCs. A freely available public database, intended as a resource for researchers studying the immune response to SARS-CoV-2, is where the repertoires were released. Sample metadata almost always included a de-identified subject ID, COVID-19 status, age in years and sex. Where available, HLA class I and class II types were taken from metadata supplied by the sample provider and were not determined by assay-based typing. Broad study findings and their caveats: The amount of clinical and demographic metadata varied by source and participant and was provided uncurated.

The germline V end is reduced by 3 bases and the J end by 2 bases; junction bases left unmatched: 6. The CDR3 runs 18 residues from the cysteine to the phenylalanine. The retained sequence is limited to the CDR3, 54 bases, with the frame set at the first base. CDR1 and CDR2 (MNHEY, SMNVEV) derive from the germline V gene (reference sequence). TCRbeta CDR3 regions were amplified from genomic DNA by means of the immunoSEQ Assay, a bias-controlled multiplex PCR. The study's own analysis went as follows. The number of nucleated cells in each sample was estimated by amplification of reference gene primers within the assay. To quantify the absolute abundance of each unique TCRbeta CDR3 rearrangement, sequence reads were collapsed and filtered. For each sample, productive Simpson clonality was calculated as the square root of Simpson's diversity index across productive rearrangements. TCRdb took this table from immuneACCESS and kept in-frame rearrangements with V and J called. Such tables lack part of the clones; where checked against another copy, unresolved V genes explain under half of the gap, and the rest is unexplained. The V and J calls and clone size are taken from that table; D and trimming were inferred from the DNA. In this sample the table shows fewer than 150,000 clones, 90% of which occur a single time. 3.8% of the sample is in the top ten clones.

At one collaborating source in Seattle, patients were enrolled during active infection and were followed longitudinally through the course of disease. The collaborating institutions used their own protocols to collect whole blood in K2EDTA tubes. Collaborator samples were shipped for TCRbeta analysis as frozen whole blood, isolated PBMCs, or DNA extracted from either sample type. Of note for this clone: No cognate antigen has been identified for it. The record has no base qualities; no much larger clone is one base away.

The sequence links TRBV27 to TRBJ2-3, and TRBD2 aligns with 15 junction nucleotides. Input material: peripheral blood. This receptor was identified in a woman between 55 and 75 years old with COVID-19, enrolled during active disease. The CDR3 amino acid sequence is: CASSLGLAGGPHTDTQYF. The DNA sequence is as follows: TGTGCCAGCAGTTTGGGACTAGCGGGGGGCCCACACACAGATACGCAGTATTTT.